The present TCR beta chain was sequenced within a study of shared clonotypes between healthy human individuals. Study background: The plates for each donor numbered three CD4 naive, three CD4 memory, two CD8 naive and one CD8 memory.

Remarks on this clone: The antigen is unknown.

Clones were read by immunoSEQ multiplex PCR, and TCRdb kept only the in-frame ones, dropping some. This table holds 1.5 million to 2.5 million clones, roughly 95% found once. The CDR3 runs to 16 residues. V was pared by 3 bases and J by 7 bases, with 9 bases of the junction left unmatched. The germline V gene has CDR1 MGHRA and CDR2 YSYEKL. It was CD45RO-negative cells, positively selected for CCR7, that made up naive CD8 cells, with terminally differentiated effector memory CD45RA+ cells excluded. Findings and caveats of the study: Naive subsets usually exceeded memory subsets in estimated richness.

The sequencing input was naive CD8+ T cells sorted from blood. The chain joins TRBV4-1 to TRBJ2-7, with 13 positions matching TRBD2. This clonotype was sampled from a man aged 18 to 29 in good health. The chain's CDR3 is CASSHSPGTSGEEQYF. The CDR3 DNA reads TGCGCCAGCAGCCACAGTCCCGGGACTAGCGGGGAAGAGCAGTACTTC.